The 18 T cell receptor beta chains in this list originate from one sample, sequenced in a study of cytomegalovirus exposure and HLA in healthy donors. The data were produced by immunoSEQ multiplex PCR, yet TCRdb's version contains in-frame clones alone and is incomplete. The sample consists of approximately 180,000 clones, more than 75% of them appearing once. Sequences were obtained from PBMCs. Receptors originate from a woman between 18 and 29 years old in good health and CMV-seronegative.

V usage is TRBV2 and J usage is TRBJ1-1; D gene ambiguous. Trimming left V 4 bases short and J 2 bases short, with 5 bases between. From germline, CDR1 is SNHLY and CDR2 FYNNEI. This CDR3 has 12 amino acids. The CDR3 nucleotides are TGTGCCAGCAGTGTCGGTAACACTGAAGCTTTCTTT. This encodes CASSVGNTEAFF.

This sequence joins TRBV10-3 and TRBJ2-3; 9 bases match TRBD1. CDR1 and CDR2 from the germline V gene are ENHRY and SYGVKD. The CDR3 is 18 residues long. Trimming at V came to 4 bases and at J to 3 bases, leaving 14 bases not matched to a gene. The CDR3, as DNA: TGTGCCATCAGTGTAACTTTCCTCCGGGACAGGGTGACAGATACGCAGTATTTT. Translation gives CAISVTFLRDRVTDTQYF.

The genes are TRBV27 and TRBJ1-4, with D maybe TRBD1 (5 bases). V was clipped by 6 bases and J by 6 bases, with 14 bases between them. The CDR3 has 14 residues. Germline CDR1 reads MNHEY; CDR2 reads SMNVEV (reference sequence). In DNA form, the CDR3 reads TGTGCCAGCAGCCGAAGGGGTAATTATGAAAAACTGTTTTTT. Its translation: CASSRRGNYEKLFF.

The rearrangement uses TRBV5-1 and TRBJ2-7; no clear D gene. Trimming removed 4 bases at V and 0 bases at J, with 11 bases between. Germline V gene data show CDR1 as SGHRS and CDR2 as YFSETQ. This CDR3 is 14 amino acids long. The CDR3 loop reads CASSATVSSYEQYF. As DNA, the CDR3 is TGCGCCAGCAGCGCCACGGTTAGCTCCTACGAGCAGTACTTC.

This clone occurred a few times. The V and J genes are TRBV5-1 and TRBJ2-7; 7 bases align to TRBD1. CDR1 and CDR2 from the germline V gene are SGHRS and YFSETQ. Germline trimming cut 4 bases from V and 2 bases from J; bases unmatched to any gene: 3. The CDR3 is 13 residues long. The CDR3 sequence: CASSVDRPYEQYF. CDR3 coding DNA: TGCGCCAGCAGCGTGGACAGGCCCTACGAGCAGTACTTC.

The chain recombines TRBV28 with TRBJ1-5; D might be TRBD1 (6 bases). Per germline, CDR1 MDHEN and CDR2 SYDVKM. This CDR3 region has 15 residues. V lost 7 bases, J lost 0 bases, and 13 bases lay in between. CDR3: CASTTGRGSNQPQHF. The CDR3 DNA sequence: TGTGCCAGCACTACAGGGAGGGGTAGCAATCAGCCCCAGCATTTT.

This chain connects TRBV5-1 to TRBJ2-7, with D unresolved. Per germline, CDR1 SGHRS and CDR2 YFSETQ. Trimming took off 4 bases at V and 0 bases at J, with 8 bases between the two ends. The CDR3 runs to 13 residues. The CDR3 sequence is CASSLSVSYEQYF. As DNA, the CDR3 is TGCGCCAGCAGCCTTTCAGTCTCCTACGAGCAGTACTTC.

The chain's CDR3 is CASSRYQGAGTGELFF. The CDR3 bases are TGTGCCAGCAGCCGATACCAGGGGGCGGGAACCGGGGAGCTGTTTTTT. V gene TRBV5-8 combines with J gene TRBJ2-2; TRBD1 matches at 8 bases. The CDR3 contains 16 residues. Trimming removed 4 bases from V and 5 bases from J; junction bases left unmatched: 10. From germline, CDR1 is SGHTS and CDR2 YDEGEE.

The V gene is TRBV21-1, the J gene TRBJ1-4; TRBD1 is the table's D call and was not checked against the DNA. TRBV21-1 is flagged as a pseudogene. The CDR3 is made up of 13 amino acids. CDR3: CASGEQGATKLFF. The CDR3 region has the DNA TGTGCCAGCGGTGAACAGGGGGCAACAAAACTGTTTTTT.

This clone occurred once. V is TRBV19 and J is TRBJ1-3; D gene unclear. V was cut by 5 bases and J by 6 bases, with 14 bases left in between. The CDR3 loop spans 14 amino acids. Germline V lookup: CDR1 LNHDA, CDR2 SQIVND (reference sequence). The CDR3 DNA follows: TGTGCCAGTAGTTCGACGGGTAACTCAAACACCATATATTTT. Translated, it gives CASSSTGNSNTIYF. The complete variable domain, with remaining parts taken from reference TRBV19 and TRBJ1-3, reads DGGITQSPKYLFRKEGQNVTLSCEQNLNHDAMYWYRQDPGQGLRLIYYSQIVNDFQKGDIAEGYSVSREKKESFPLTVTSAQKNPTAFYLCASSSTGNSNTIYFGEGSWLTVV.

This clone was seen a single time. This chain joins TRBV5-6 and TRBJ1-5; TRBD1 aligns across 10 bases. Germline V gene data show CDR1 as SGHDT and CDR2 as YYEEEE. The CDR3 has 17 residues. After removal of 4 bases from V and 3 bases from J, the junction contained 10 bases not matched to a gene. The CDR3 spells CASSRRAGTGDNQPQHF. CDR3 nucleotides: TGTGCCAGCAGCCGACGGGCCGGGACAGGGGACAATCAGCCCCAGCATTTT.

The V gene is TRBV5-6, the J gene TRBJ2-1; TRBD2 matches 9 bases. Unmatched junction bases numbered 9, after V lost 1 base and J lost 13 bases. CDR3 length equals 14 residues. Germline CDR1 SGHDT, CDR2 YYEEEE. In DNA, the CDR3 is TGTGCCAGCAGCTTGTTCTCTAGCGGGGAGATACAGTTCTTC. Its translation: CASSLFSSGEIQFF.

The V gene is TRBV6-1, the J gene TRBJ2-7; TRBD1 agrees at 7 bases. Germline V gives CDR1 MNHNS, CDR2 SASEGT. V dropped 6 bases and J dropped 0; count of bases not matched to a gene: 5. This CDR3 contains 14 residues. The CDR3 region has the DNA TGTGCCAGCAGATACGACAGGGCCTCCTACGAGCAGTACTTC. This gives the protein CASRYDRASYEQYF.

This clone was detected once. The genes are TRBV5-8 and TRBJ2-1, with a tentative D call TRBD1 (6 bases). The V end was cut by 0 bases, the J end by 7 bases, with 14 bases between. The CDR3 spans 15 residues. Germline values: CDR1 SGHTS, CDR2 YDEGEE. In DNA form, the CDR3 reads TGTGCCAGCAGCTTGGTTGGGGGCCTACTTAATGAGCAGTTCTTC. This gives the protein CASSLVGGLLNEQFF.

The CDR3 protein is CASSVDGLAGDTGELFF. DNA for the CDR3: TGTGCCAGCAGCGTAGATGGACTAGCGGGAGACACCGGGGAGCTGTTTTTT. The V and J genes are TRBV9 and TRBJ2-2; 13 nucleotides match TRBD2. CDR1 is SGDLS and CDR2 is YYNGEE in the germline V gene. The CDR3 is 17 amino acids. Trimming took 0 bases from V and 3 from J; bases not matched to a gene: 2.

In DNA, the CDR3 is TGTGCCAGTAGTATCCAGGGAATGAACACTGAAGCTTTCTTT. Its protein product is CASSIQGMNTEAFF. The gene calls are TRBV19 and TRBJ1-1; TRBD1 might be the D (5 bases). This CDR3 is built from 14 residues. The V gene lost 3 bases and the J gene lost 0 bases, with 8 bases spanning the gap. Germline V gene lookup returns CDR1 LNHDA and CDR2 SQIVND (reference sequence).

The chain links TRBV30 to TRBJ1-3, with TRBD1 as a possible D gene (5 bases). Per germline, CDR1 GTSNPN and CDR2 SVGIG (reference sequence). This CDR3 contains 16 residues. V lost 3 bases and J lost 3, with 18 bases in between. The CDR3 DNA reads as TGTGCCTGGAGACGACCCCCGGGGACTGATGGAAACACCATATATTTT. This sequence encodes CAWRRPPGTDGNTIYF.

The chain recombines TRBV7-8 with TRBJ2-7; 8 bases align to TRBD2. Germline V gives CDR1 SGHVS, CDR2 FQNEAQ. The CDR3 consists of 15 residues. Losses at the gene ends were 1 base for V and 0 bases for J; bases not matched to a gene: 2. Written as DNA, the CDR3 is TGTGCCAGCAGCTTAGAGGGGACTAGCTCCTACGAGCAGTACTTC. Protein: CASSLEGTSSYEQYF.